Listed below are T cell receptor beta chains from one sample, sequenced in a study of blood T cell repertoires in COVID-19. The repertoire was sequenced with immunoSEQ multiplex PCR; TCRdb's copy has only in-frame clones and lacks some. The sample records around 190,000 clones, roughly 85% being singletons. Material: peripheral blood. Receptors were obtained from a woman at least 80 years old with acute or convalescent COVID-19. Each CDR3 is given with its conserved first and last residue. The D gene is left open where the match is weak. Expanded clones are given a class, and other clones once, few, many or no size at all.

j_call,clone_size,d_call,v_call,cdr3_nt,cdr3_aa
TRBJ1-2,-,-,TRBV11-2,TGTGCCAGCAGCTTAGAACAGTTTAACTATGGCTACACCTTC,CASSLEQFNYGYTF
TRBJ1-6,once,TRBD1,TRBV5-4,TGTGCCAGCAGCAAGGGGCAGGGGGCGCGGGACTCCTATAATTCACCCCTCCACTTT,CASSKGQGARDSYNSPLHF
TRBJ1-2,-,-,TRBV11-2,TGTGCCAGCAGCTTATCTCTCAACTATGGCTACACCTTC,CASSLSLNYGYTF
TRBJ1-2,-,-,TRBV19,TGTGCCAGTAGTATGATACAGGGATATGGCTACACCTTC,CASSMIQGYGYTF
TRBJ2-5,-,-,TRBV6-5,TGTGCCAGCAAACAGAAAGAGACCCAGTACTTC,CASKQKETQYF
TRBJ2-1,-,-,TRBV29-1,TGCAGCGTTGACCCTGGGGGGAATGAGCAGTTCTTC,CSVDPGGNEQFF
TRBJ2-5,-,TRBD2,TRBV5-4,TGTGCCAGCAGCTTTAGTCGAGCGGGAGCATGGGAGACCCAGTACTTC,CASSFSRAGAWETQYF
TRBJ2-5,-,-,TRBV6-6,TGTGCCAGCAGTCTCGGGGGCGGGAGATATGTTCGAGAGACCCAGTACTTC,CASSLGGGRYVRETQYF
TRBJ2-6,-,-,TRBV18,TGTGCCAGCTCATTCACATCCTCTGGGGCCAACGTCCTGACTTTC,CASSFTSSGANVLTF
TRBJ2-3,-,TRBD2,TRBV6-5,TGTGCCAGCAGTTACTCGATTGGAGCGGGAGGGGATACGCAGTATTTT,CASSYSIGAGGDTQYF
TRBJ2-7,-,-,TRBV6-5,TGTGCCAGCGCCGAGGCCTTGAGCTCCTACGAGCAGTACTTC,CASAEALSSYEQYF
TRBJ1-2,-,-,TRBV5-1,TGCGCCAGCAGCTTGAACAGTGGATCTGCTGGCTACACCTTC,CASSLNSGSAGYTF
TRBJ2-2,-,-,TRBV9,TGTGCCAGCAGCGTAGTGACCGGGGACACCGGGGAGCTGTTTTTT,CASSVVTGDTGELFF
TRBJ2-2,-,-,TRBV7-9,TGTGCCAGCAGCCCCCAACCGGTGACATATAACGGGGAGCTGTTTTTT,CASSPQPVTYNGELFF
TRBJ1-2,-,TRBD1,TRBV16,TGTGCCAGCAGCCAAAGACAGGGGGGCTACACCTTC,CASSQRQGGYTF
TRBJ2-1,-,-,TRBV11-2,TGTGCCAGCAGCTTTTTCGCGAGCAATGAGCAGTTCTTC,CASSFFASNEQFF
TRBJ1-2,-,TRBD1,TRBV27,TGTGCCAGCAGTTTATCGGGAGGACAGGAGATCAGAGGCTACACCTTC,CASSLSGGQEIRGYTF